This entry is about one TCR beta chain. No cognate antigen has been identified for it. There are no base qualities to consult, and no much larger clone falls within one base. Bone marrow was sampled from every patient at the time of active disease. Bone marrow mononuclear cells were isolated by Ficoll-Hypaque density gradient centrifugation. Myeloma plasma cells were removed and CD138-negative cells were collected by negative selection after labeling with CD138 magnetic microbeads on a MACS separator. Flow cytometry with CD138 antibodies on an Attune NxT was used to check how pure the isolated cells were. TRIzol reagent was used to extract total RNA, and a NanoDrop spectrophotometer was used to quantify the extracted RNA. For each patient, the CD138-negative bone marrow sample underwent paired RNA-seq and IR-seq. The CDR3 sequence holds 14 residues, the cysteine and phenylalanine included. CDR3 DNA is the only sequence kept; it has 42 bases, read in frame from the first base. V ends up 9 bases short and J 7 bases short, with an unmatched junction base count of 6. CDR1 and CDR2 are read off the germline V gene as SGHTA and FQGNSA.

This entry belongs to a study of read filtering for tumor transcriptome and immune sequencing (dated by TCRdb to about 2020). For context, the study as a whole: The cohort consisted of some 17 male and some 15 female patients, with a mean age of approximately 70 years and an age range of about 47 to 90. By revised international staging, eight or nine patients were R-ISS I, 16 were R-ISS II and 6 or 7 were R-ISS III. TCR-region mapped reads per sample ranged from about 4.05 to 11 million with IR-seq versus only about 75 to 1,400 with RNA-seq. After DNase treatment, whole-transcriptome libraries were prepared using the TruSeq RNA Access Library Prep Kit. The study compared TCR repertoires from targeted immune repertoire sequencing and bulk whole-transcriptome sequencing run on the same bone marrow samples. One of the main goals was to work out a read-filtering strategy for immune repertoire data, in particular whether clonotypes backed by only a single read should be removed.

The study at large found these results: The correlation between IR-seq and RNA-seq shared clonotype proportions was increased by removal of single-read clonotypes. Compared with RNA-seq, IR-seq captured clonotypes at much greater depth and more reliably, and a smaller IR-seq throughput was enough to identify most of the shared clonotypes. The sorted CD138-negative fraction was not purified T cells but a mixed bone marrow immune population. Single-read clonotypes made up 80% to 90% of clonotypes but only approximately 3.7% of total reads in IR-seq, compared with approximately 70% of clonotypes and roughly 49% of reads in RNA-seq.

TCR libraries were built from roughly 440 ng RNA with the Immunoverse kit, using molecular barcoded adaptors covering alpha/delta and beta/gamma chains. TCR library preparation used the same RNA that went into transcriptome sequencing. Sequencing of TCR libraries was carried out on an Illumina HiSeq 4000 with 2 x 150 cycles. Under the source paper's analysis protocol: MiXCR aligned TCR reads to human V, D, J and C references and assembled the aligned reads into CDR3 clonotypes, with quality filtering and error correction included. The tcR package in R was used to analyze clonotype counts and gene usage diversity. For inspection of raw mapping reads, RNA-seq reads were mapped by STAR aligner version 2.5.3a onto GRCh37 of the human genome. To test the effect of sequencing depth on detected clonotypes, IR-seq fastq files were randomly downsampled using Seqtk 1.3. The raw public reads went through TCRdb reprocessing: fastp at Q25, MiXCR clone calling, in-frame beta chains kept. Each CDR3 protein appears once, grouped with its most common genes and DNA. These V and J calls originate from TCRdb's pipeline instead of the authors' own analysis. For this sample there are about 130,000 distinct CDR3 sequences; under 15% appear just once. Approximately 10% of the sample lies in the top ten.

This clonotype originated in a donor older than 35 with multiple myeloma. Material for sequencing was a population of CD138-negative cells sorted from bone marrow. Interpreted using the paper, the cell subset or site label stands for: bone marrow mononuclear cells depleted of CD138+ plasma/myeloma cells by negative magnetic selection. The V and J segments used are TRBV7-2 and TRBJ2-1, and 13 junction bases match TRBD2. The bases read TGTGCCAGTAGCGGGACTAGCGGGGAAAATGAGCAGTTCTTC. Its coded protein is CASSGTSGENEQFF.